The T cell receptor beta chain under discussion was sequenced for a study of cytomegalovirus exposure and HLA in healthy donors. Study-level information: An analysis done earlier identified about 120 million unique TCR beta sequences from about 179 million T cells.

Study results and limitations: There were a few CMV-associated chains whose specificity for CMV antigens was confirmed in vitro. Some TCR beta chains (about 170 of them) were listed as cytomegalovirus-associated.

Germline V gene lookup returns CDR1 SGHDT and CDR2 YYEEEE. The CDR3 sequence is 16 residues long. The V end was cut by 2 bases, the J end by 0 bases, with 13 bases between. Vbeta (60) and Jbeta (13) primers were used in the PCR. Profiling relied on immunoSEQ multiplex PCR, and the TCRdb table lists in-frame clones only, not all of them. The profile covers about 140,000 clones, with roughly 79% appearing a single time and less than 2% taken by the ten largest. Likely unrecorded immune exposures existed in these nominally healthy donors. As regards this clone: Its antigen is still unknown.

The sequencing input was PBMCs. The rearrangement links TRBV5-6 to TRBJ2-3; tentative D call: TRBD2 (5 bases). The receptor was isolated from a woman aged 40 to 49 in good health and CMV-seronegative. The CDR3 sequence: CASSLDVAPSTDTQYF. The CDR3 DNA sequence: TGTGCCAGCAGCTTAGATGTAGCGCCCAGCACAGATACGCAGTATTTT.